The next 13 T cell receptor beta chains were all read from a single sample in a study of OX40 agonist ivuxolimab in advanced cancers. Profiling relied on immunoSEQ multiplex PCR, and the TCRdb table lists in-frame clones only, not all of them. The sample has tens of thousands of clones; around 87% are singletons. The sequenced sample was CD4+ or CD8+ T cells sorted from blood, obtained in a trial of the OX40 agonist ivuxolimab. These receptors were obtained from an adult with an advanced solid tumor such as melanoma, head and neck, liver or kidney cancer.

The chain couples TRBV5-1 to TRBJ2-1, with 9 bases lining up with TRBD2. CDR3 length equals 15 residues. The V and J ends lost 0 bases and 7 bases, in that order; junction bases with no gene match: 5. From germline, CDR1 is SGHRS and CDR2 YFSETQ. The CDR3 protein is CASSLGSGGRNEQFF. In DNA, the CDR3 is TGCGCCAGCAGCTTGGGTAGCGGGGGCCGGAATGAGCAGTTCTTC. Variable domain in full (rest from reference TRBV5-1 and TRBJ2-1): KAGVTQTPRYLIKTRGQQVTLSCSPISGHRSVSWYQQTPGQGLQFLFEYFSETQRNKGNFPGRFSGRQFSNSRSEMNVSTLELGDSALYLCASSLGSGGRNEQFFGPGTRLTVL.

The chain joins TRBV7-9 to TRBJ2-3; no firm D call. V lost 6 bases, J lost 5 bases, and 6 bases lay in between. The germline V gene has CDR1 SEHNR and CDR2 FQNEAQ (reference sequence). The CDR3 is 11 residues long. The CDR3 nucleotides are TGTGCCAGCAGGGCGATAGATACGCAGTATTTT. It specifies CASRAIDTQYF.

The chain is built from TRBV19 and TRBJ2-5, with D unresolved. V was trimmed by 6 bases and J by 4 bases, leaving 12 bases between them. Germline loops: CDR1 LNHDA, CDR2 SQIVND (reference sequence). This CDR3 has 13 residues. CDR3 bases: TGTGCCAGTAGCCCGGGCCTGATAGAGACCCAGTACTTC. Translation: CASSPGLIETQYF.

The gene calls are TRBV9 and TRBJ1-5; TRBD1 might be the D (5 bases). This CDR3 region has 13 residues. V was pared by 4 bases and J by 7 bases, with 12 bases between. The germline V gene encodes CDR1 SGDLS and CDR2 YYNGEE. The CDR3 sequence is CASSSGGGQPQHF. Here the CDR3 DNA reads TGTGCCAGCAGCAGTGGGGGGGGGCAGCCCCAGCATTTT.

The chain has TRBV6-6 and TRBJ1-2, with D unclear. This CDR3 is 14 amino acids long. Trimming took 5 bases from V and 0 from J, leaving 10 bases between them. Germline V CDR1 and CDR2: MNHNY, SVGAGI (reference sequence). The CDR3 bases are TGTGCCAGCAGTGCAGATTCTCCTAACTATGGCTACACCTTC. Protein: CASSADSPNYGYTF.

The CDR3, as DNA: TGTGCCACCGAGGACGGGTCCACAGATACGCAGTATTTT. This gives the protein CATEDGSTDTQYF. The genes are TRBV10-3 and TRBJ2-3; no definite D call. The V and J ends lost 10 bases and 2 bases respectively, with 13 bases between them. The CDR3 totals 13 residues. The germline V gene encodes CDR1 ENHRY and CDR2 SYGVKD.

This clone was seen a single time. The chain couples TRBV30 to TRBJ2-7, with TRBD2 as a possible D gene (6 bases). Between the trimmed V and J ends, which lost 3 bases and 7 bases, there was a span of 19 bases. From germline, CDR1 is GTSNPN and CDR2 SVGIG (reference sequence). The CDR3 runs to 14 residues. CDR3 sequence: CAWSFTLWAGEQYF. The CDR3 nucleotides read TGTGCCTGGAGCTTTACACTTTGGGCGGGGGAGCAGTACTTC.

The gene calls are TRBV28 and TRBJ2-2; D is uncertain. Germline V gene data show CDR1 as MDHEN and CDR2 as SYDVKM. The CDR3 loop spans 14 amino acids. Trimming stripped 11 bases from V and 0 bases from J, with 13 bases between. The CDR3 DNA follows: TGTGCCTCCGGACGGATATCGAACACCGGGGAGCTGTTTTTT. Its translation: CASGRISNTGELFF. Together with reference TRBV28 and TRBJ2-2, the CDR3 gives the full variable domain: DVKVTQSSRYLVKRTGEKVFLECVQDMDHENMFWYRQDPGLGLRLIYFSYDVKMKEKGDIPEGYSVSREKKERFSLILESASTNQTSMYLCASGRISNTGELFFGEGSRLTVL.

The V and J genes are TRBV27 and TRBJ2-6; D is unclear. This CDR3 is built from 15 residues. The V end was cut by 3 bases, the J end by 0 bases, with 6 bases between. In germline, CDR1 is MNHEY, CDR2 SMNVEV (reference sequence). This chain's CDR3 is CASSFTGSGANVLTF. In DNA, the CDR3 is TGTGCCAGCAGTTTTACGGGCTCTGGGGCCAACGTCCTGACTTTC.

This chain joins TRBV9 and TRBJ2-7, with 7 bases fitting TRBD1. The CDR3 is 15 residues long. The V gene end was trimmed by 0 bases and the J gene end by 2 bases; junction bases not matched to a gene: 5. CDR1 is SGDLS, CDR2 YYNGEE, per germline. The CDR3 region has the DNA TGTGCCAGCAGCGTAGGAGCCACAGGGGCCTACGAGCAGTACTTC. This codes for CASSVGATGAYEQYF.

The J gene is TRBJ2-7, the V gene TRBV5-4; 12 nucleotides match TRBD1. The CDR3 totals 17 residues. With 5 bases clipped from V and 3 bases from J, the junction kept 12 bases outside the gene matches. Germline V gene sequence: CDR1 SGHNT, CDR2 YYREEE (reference sequence). CDR3 sequence (DNA): TGTGCCAGCAGTCCGCCGGGAGGGACAGGGGGCATCTACGAGCAGTACTTC. This codes for CASSPPGGTGGIYEQYF. Supplemented by reference TRBV5-4 and TRBJ2-7, the full variable domain reads ETGVTQSPTHLIKTRGQQVTLRCSSQSGHNTVSWYQQALGQGPQFIFQYYREEENGRGNFPPRFSGLQFPNYSSELNVNALELDDSALYLCASSPPGGTGGIYEQYFGPGTRLTVT.

The chain carries TRBV6-1 and TRBJ1-1; D ambiguous. V dropped 4 bases and J dropped 0 bases, with 9 bases sitting between them. Looked up from germline, CDR1 is MNHNS and CDR2 is SASEGT. This CDR3 contains 14 residues. As DNA, the CDR3 is TGTGCCAGCAGTGGCGACTGGGTGAACACTGAAGCTTTCTTT. Residues: CASSGDWVNTEAFF.

The chain carries TRBV5-8 and TRBJ1-1; D possibly corresponds to TRBD1 (6 bases). The CDR3 consists of 14 residues. Germline V gene lookup returns CDR1 SGHTS and CDR2 YDEGEE. V was clipped by 3 bases and J by 4 bases, with 13 bases between them. CDR3 region: CASSSRGGATEAFF. CDR3 sequence (DNA): TGTGCCAGCAGCTCCCGTGGGGGGGCCACTGAAGCTTTCTTT.